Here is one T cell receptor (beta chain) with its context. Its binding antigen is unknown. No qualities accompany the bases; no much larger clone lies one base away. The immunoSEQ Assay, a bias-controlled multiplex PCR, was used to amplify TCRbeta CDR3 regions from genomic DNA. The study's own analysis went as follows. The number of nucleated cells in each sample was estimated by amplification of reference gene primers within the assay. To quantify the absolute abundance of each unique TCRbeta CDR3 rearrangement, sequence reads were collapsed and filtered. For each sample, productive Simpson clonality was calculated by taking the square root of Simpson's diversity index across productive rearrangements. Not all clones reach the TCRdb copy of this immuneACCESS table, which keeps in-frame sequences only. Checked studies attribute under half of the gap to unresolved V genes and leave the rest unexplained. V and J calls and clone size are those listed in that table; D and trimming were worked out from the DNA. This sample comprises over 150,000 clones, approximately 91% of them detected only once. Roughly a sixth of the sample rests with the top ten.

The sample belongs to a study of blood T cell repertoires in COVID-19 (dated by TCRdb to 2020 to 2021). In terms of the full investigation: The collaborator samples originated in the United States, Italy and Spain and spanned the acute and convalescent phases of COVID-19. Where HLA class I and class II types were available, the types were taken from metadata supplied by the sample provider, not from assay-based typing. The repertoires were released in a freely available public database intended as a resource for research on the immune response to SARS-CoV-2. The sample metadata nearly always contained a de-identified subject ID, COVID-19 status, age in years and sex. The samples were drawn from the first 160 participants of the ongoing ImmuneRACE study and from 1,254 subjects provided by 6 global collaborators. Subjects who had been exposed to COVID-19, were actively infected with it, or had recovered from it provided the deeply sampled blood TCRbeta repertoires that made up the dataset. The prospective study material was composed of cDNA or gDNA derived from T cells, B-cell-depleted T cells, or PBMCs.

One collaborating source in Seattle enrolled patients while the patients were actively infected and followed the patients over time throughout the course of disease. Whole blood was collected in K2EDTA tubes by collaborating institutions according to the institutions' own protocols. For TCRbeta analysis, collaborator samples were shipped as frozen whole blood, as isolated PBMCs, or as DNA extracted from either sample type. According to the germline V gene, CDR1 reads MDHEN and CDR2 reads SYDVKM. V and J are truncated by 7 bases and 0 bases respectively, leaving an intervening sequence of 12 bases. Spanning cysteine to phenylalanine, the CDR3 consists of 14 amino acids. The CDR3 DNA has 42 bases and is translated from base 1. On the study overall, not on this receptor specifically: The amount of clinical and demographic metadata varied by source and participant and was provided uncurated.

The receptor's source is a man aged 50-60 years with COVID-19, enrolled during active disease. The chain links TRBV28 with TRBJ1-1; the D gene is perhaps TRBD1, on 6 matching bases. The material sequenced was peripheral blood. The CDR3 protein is CASTSGGVNTEAFF. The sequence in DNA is TGTGCCAGCACCTCGGGGGGCGTGAACACTGAAGCTTTCTTT.